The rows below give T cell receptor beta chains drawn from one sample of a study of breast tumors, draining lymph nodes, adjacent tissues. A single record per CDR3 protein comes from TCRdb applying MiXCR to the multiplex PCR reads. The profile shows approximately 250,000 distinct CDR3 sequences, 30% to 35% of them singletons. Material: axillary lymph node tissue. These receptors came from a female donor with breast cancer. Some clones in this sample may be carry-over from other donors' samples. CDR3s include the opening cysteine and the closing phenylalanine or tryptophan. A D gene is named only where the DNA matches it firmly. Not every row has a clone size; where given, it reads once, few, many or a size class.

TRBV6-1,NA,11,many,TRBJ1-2,TGTGCCAGCAGCGAGGTGGGAGGCTACACCTTC,CASSEVGGYTF
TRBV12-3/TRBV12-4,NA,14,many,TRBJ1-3,TGTGCCAGCAGGGAGACAGGCTCTGGAAACACCATATATTTT,CASRETGSGNTIYF
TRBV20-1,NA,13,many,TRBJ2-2,TGCAGTGCTGTTCGGGCGAACACCGGGGAGCTGTTTTTT,CSAVRANTGELFF
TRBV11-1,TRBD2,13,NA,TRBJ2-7,TGTGCCAGCAGCTTAGCGCGGGGGTACGAGCAGTACTTC,CASSLARGYEQYF
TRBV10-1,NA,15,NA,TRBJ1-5,TGCGCCAGCCGGGATATCCCGGGACGCCGTTTCCTTCGGCATTTT,CASRDIPGRRFLRHF
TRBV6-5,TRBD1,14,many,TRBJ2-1,TGTGCCAGCAGTCACGGACAGGGGAACAATGAGCAGTTCTTC,CASSHGQGNNEQFF
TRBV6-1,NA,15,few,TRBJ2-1,TGTGCCAGCAGTGAAGAGGGGTACTTCTACAATGAGCAGTTCTTC,CASSEEGYFYNEQFF
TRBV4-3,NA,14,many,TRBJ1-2,TGCGCCAGCAGCCAAGACGCCCAGAGCTATGGCTACACCTTC,CASSQDAQSYGYTF
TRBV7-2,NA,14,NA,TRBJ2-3,TGTGCCAGCAGACCCGGGACTAGCACAGATACGCAGTATTTT,CASRPGTSTDTQYF
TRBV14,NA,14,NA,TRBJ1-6,TGTGCCAGCAGCCAAGAAGGGATGTATTCACCCCTCCACTTT,CASSQEGMYSPLHF
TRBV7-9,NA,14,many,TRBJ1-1,TGTGCCAGCAGCTTAGTCGTACCGAACACTGAAGCTTTCTTT,CASSLVVPNTEAFF
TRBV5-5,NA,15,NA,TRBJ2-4,TGTGCCAGCAGCTTGGCCGGCTGGCAGAAAAACATTCAGTACTTC,CASSLAGWQKNIQYF
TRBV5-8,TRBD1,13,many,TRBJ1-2,TGTGCCAGCAGCCGACAGGGAAGCTATGGCTACACCTTC,CASSRQGSYGYTF
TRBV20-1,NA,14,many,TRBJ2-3,TGCAGTGCTAGGGGTGGGGGAAGCACAGATACGCAGTATTTT,CSARGGGSTDTQYF
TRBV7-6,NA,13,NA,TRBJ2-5,TGTGCCAGCAGCAATGGGGGGAGGGAGACCCAGTACTTC,CASSNGGRETQYF
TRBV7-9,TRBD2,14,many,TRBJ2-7,TGTGCCAGCACCCGACTAGCGGGAGACTACGAGCAGTACTTC,CASTRLAGDYEQYF
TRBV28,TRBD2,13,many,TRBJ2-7,TGTGCCAGCGGGAGCGGGGACTCCTACGAGCAGTACTTC,CASGSGDSYEQYF
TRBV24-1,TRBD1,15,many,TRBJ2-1,TGTGCCACCAGTGACCTCCGGGACAGGGTGAATGAGCAGTTCTTC,CATSDLRDRVNEQFF
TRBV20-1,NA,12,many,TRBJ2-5,TGCAGTGCTAGAGTTTGGGGCGAGACCCAGTACTTC,CSARVWGETQYF
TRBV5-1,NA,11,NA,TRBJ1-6,TGCGCCAGCAGCTTGGAAACAGCAGTCCACTTT,CASSLETAVHF
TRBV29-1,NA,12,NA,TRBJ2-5,TGCAGCTTAGATTCCCTCCCGGAGACCCAGTACTTC,CSLDSLPETQYF
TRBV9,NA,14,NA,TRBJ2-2,TGTGCCAGCAGCGACACGGGAGCCCCCGGGGAGTTGTTTTTT,CASSDTGAPGELFF
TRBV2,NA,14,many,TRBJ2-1,TGTGCCAGCGGTGGGGACTTCTCCTACAATGAGCAGTTCTTC,CASGGDFSYNEQFF
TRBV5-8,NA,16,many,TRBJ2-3,TGTGCCAGCAGCTCGGACCTCCAGACTAGCACAGATACGCAGTATTTT,CASSSDLQTSTDTQYF
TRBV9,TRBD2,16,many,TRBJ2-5,TGTGCCAGCAGCGTGGGTGGCGGGAGACCACGGGAGACCCAGTACTTC,CASSVGGGRPRETQYF
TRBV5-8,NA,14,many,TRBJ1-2,TGTGCCAGCAGCCATTCAGGGAATTGGTATGGCTACACCTTC,CASSHSGNWYGYTF
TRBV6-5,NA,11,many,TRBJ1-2,TGTGCCACCTGGGGGGACTATGGCTACACCTTC,CATWGDYGYTF
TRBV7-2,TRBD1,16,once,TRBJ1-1,TGTGCCAGCAGCTTACTCAAGGACAGGGGGAAATTTGAAGCTTTCTTT,CASSLLKDRGKFEAFF
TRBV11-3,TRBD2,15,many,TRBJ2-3,TGTGCCAGCAGCTTGGCGGGAGGGTGGGCAGATACGCAGTATTTT,CASSLAGGWADTQYF
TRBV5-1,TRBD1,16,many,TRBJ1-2,TGCGCCAGCAGCCCTCCAGCGACAGGGGCGGTGTATGGCTACACCTTC,CASSPPATGAVYGYTF
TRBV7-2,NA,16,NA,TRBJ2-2,TGTGCCAGCAGCTTAGGGGGAGTAATATCTAAGGAGGAGCTGTTTTTT,CASSLGGVISKEELFF
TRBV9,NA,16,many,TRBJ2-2,TGTGCCAGCAGCCCAACCGCGGACCCTACCACCGGGGAGCTGTTTTTT,CASSPTADPTTGELFF
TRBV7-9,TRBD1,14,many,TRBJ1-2,TGTGCCAGCAGCTTAGGACAGGGGAACTATGGCTACACCTTC,CASSLGQGNYGYTF
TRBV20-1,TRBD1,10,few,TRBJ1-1,TGCAGCGCCAGGGGGTCTCAAGCTTTCTTT,CSARGSQAFF
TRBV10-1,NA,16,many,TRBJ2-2,TGCGCCAGCAGTGAGTCGACAGGTCTAAACACCGGGGAGCTGTTTTTT,CASSESTGLNTGELFF
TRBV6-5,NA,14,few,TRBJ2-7,TGTGCCAGCAGTCACGGGGGTGGAGGTCACGAGCAGTACTTC,CASSHGGGGHEQYF
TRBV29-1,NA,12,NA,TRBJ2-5,TGCAGCTTGGCCTGGGACCCAGGGACCCAGTACTTC,CSLAWDPGTQYF
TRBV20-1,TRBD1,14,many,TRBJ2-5,TGCAGTGCTAGAGAGACAGGGGGTGTAGAGACCCAGTACTTC,CSARETGGVETQYF
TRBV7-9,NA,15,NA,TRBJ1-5,TGTGCCAGCAGCTTAATCGTCAGGGGCAGAGGTCACGAGCATTTT,CASSLIVRGRGHEHF
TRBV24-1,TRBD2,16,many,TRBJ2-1,TGTGCCACCAGTGATTTTAGAGCGGGAGGGACCGATGAGCAGTTCTTC,CATSDFRAGGTDEQFF
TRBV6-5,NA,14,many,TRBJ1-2,TGTGCCAGCAGCCCGGGGGGAGCAGACTATGGCTACACCTTC,CASSPGGADYGYTF
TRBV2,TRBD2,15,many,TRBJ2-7,TGTGCCAGCAACCCTAGCGGGAGGGCCCTCCCCGAGCAGTACTTC,CASNPSGRALPEQYF
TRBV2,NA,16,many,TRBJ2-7,TGTGCCAGCAGTGTTAGGGAGTATGAAATGTCCTACGAGCAGTACTTC,CASSVREYEMSYEQYF
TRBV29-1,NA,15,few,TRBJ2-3,TGCAGCGTTGTGGGTACTGGGGGGAGGACAGATACGCAGTATTTT,CSVVGTGGRTDTQYF
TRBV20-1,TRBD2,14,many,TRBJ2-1,TGCAGTGCTAGCAGGACTAGCGGGTACAATGAGCAGTTCTTC,CSASRTSGYNEQFF
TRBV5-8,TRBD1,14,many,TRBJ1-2,TGTGCCGGGGACAGGGGACATTCCTACTATGGCTACACCTTC,CAGDRGHSYYGYTF
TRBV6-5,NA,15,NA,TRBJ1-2,TGTGCCAGCAGTCACGTCAGGGCCCCCGGTAATGGCTACACCTTC,CASSHVRAPGNGYTF
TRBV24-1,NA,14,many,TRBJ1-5,TGTGCCACCAGTGATGGAGGTCATTCGCAGCCCCAGCATTTT,CATSDGGHSQPQHF
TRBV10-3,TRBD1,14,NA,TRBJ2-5,TGTGCCATCAGTGGGGACAGGGCTAATCAGCCCCAGTACTTC,CAISGDRANQPQYF
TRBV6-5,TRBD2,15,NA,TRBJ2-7,TGTGCCAGCAGCCACGGGACTAGCGGGAAGTACGAGCAGTACTTC,CASSHGTSGKYEQYF
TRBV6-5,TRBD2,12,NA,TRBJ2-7,TGTCTATTTAGCGGGAGATACTACGAGCAGTACTTC,CLFSGRYYEQYF
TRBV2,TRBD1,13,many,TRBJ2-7,TGTGCCAGCAGTGTTCTGGGACAGGGCGAGCAGTACTTC,CASSVLGQGEQYF
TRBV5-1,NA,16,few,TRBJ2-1,TGCGCCACCAGGAGAGGCGGGCCCTCTTCCTACAATGAGCAGTTCTTC,CATRRGGPSSYNEQFF
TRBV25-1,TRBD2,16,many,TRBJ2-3,TGTGCCAGCAGTGAATTTCGGGGGGGGCTCACAGATACGCAGTATTTT,CASSEFRGGLTDTQYF
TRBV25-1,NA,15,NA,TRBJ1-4,TGTGCCATCAAAACGTCCAGGGTAGCGGGTGAAAAACTGTTTTTT,CAIKTSRVAGEKLFF